This is a list of T cell receptor beta chains from one sample in a study of graft-versus-host responses after intestinal transplantation. The protocol was immunoSEQ multiplex PCR, while the TCRdb copy is restricted to in-frame clones and leaves out a portion. The sample consists of 62,000 or so clones, more than 90% of them appearing once. These TCRs are of unknown antigen specificity. This sample comprised unstimulated CD8+ T cells sorted from spleen or lymph node cells, obtained before transplant. The receptors shown here come from a human donor who was the organ donor for an intestinal transplant. The CDR3 runs from the conserved cysteine through the conserved F or W. The order of the fields is J gene, D gene, CDR3 length, clone size, V gene, CDR3 DNA, CDR3 protein. A D gene is named only where the DNA matches it firmly. A clone size is listed for some rows: how often the clone was seen (once, few, many), or a class if it is expanded.

J gene: TRBJ1-1
D gene: TRBD1
CDR3 length: 17
clone size: NA
V gene: TRBV4-3
CDR3 DNA: TGCGCCAGCAGCCAAAGGACAGGGGGAATTGGTGACACTGAAGCTTTCTTT
CDR3 protein: CASSQRTGGIGDTEAFF

J gene: TRBJ2-1
D gene: NA
CDR3 length: 16
clone size: NA
V gene: TRBV6-5
CDR3 DNA: TGTGCCAGCAGTTACGAAGGTCGGGAGCGCTACAATGAGCAGTTCTTC
CDR3 protein: CASSYEGRERYNEQFF

J gene: TRBJ2-7
D gene: NA
CDR3 length: 13
clone size: NA
V gene: TRBV7-7
CDR3 DNA: TGTGCTAGCAGCTTATCTTCAGTTGCCGAGCAGTACTTC
CDR3 protein: CASSLSSVAEQYF

J gene: TRBJ2-5
D gene: NA
CDR3 length: 15
clone size: NA
V gene: TRBV7-9
CDR3 DNA: TGTGCCAGCAGCTTAGCCAGGGCTTTCCAAGAGACCCAGTACTTC
CDR3 protein: CASSLARAFQETQYF

J gene: TRBJ1-5
D gene: NA
CDR3 length: 18
clone size: NA
V gene: TRBV10-3
CDR3 DNA: TGTGCCATCAGTGAGTCGGGACCGGGACACCTTAGCAATCAGCCCCAGCATTTT
CDR3 protein: CAISESGPGHLSNQPQHF

J gene: TRBJ2-5
D gene: TRBD2
CDR3 length: 15
clone size: NA
V gene: TRBV19
CDR3 DNA: TGTGCCAGTAGTATAGCGGGAGGGTTGGGGGAGACCCAGTACTTC
CDR3 protein: CASSIAGGLGETQYF

J gene: TRBJ1-1
D gene: NA
CDR3 length: 12
clone size: once
V gene: TRBV6-5
CDR3 DNA: TGTGCCAGCAGCACAGGGCGCACTGAAGCTTTCTTT
CDR3 protein: CASSTGRTEAFF

J gene: TRBJ2-7
D gene: NA
CDR3 length: 15
clone size: NA
V gene: TRBV4-3
CDR3 DNA: TGCGCCAGCAGCCAAGGTTCTAGTACTTCCTACGAGCAGTACTTC
CDR3 protein: CASSQGSSTSYEQYF

J gene: TRBJ1-4
D gene: NA
CDR3 length: 16
clone size: NA
V gene: TRBV16
CDR3 DNA: TGTGCCAGCAGCCAATCGGGGGCAGCAACTAATGAAAAACTGTTTTTT
CDR3 protein: CASSQSGAATNEKLFF

J gene: TRBJ2-1
D gene: TRBD2
CDR3 length: 16
clone size: NA
V gene: TRBV19
CDR3 DNA: TGTGCCAGTAGCCCCCTCACTAGCGGGGGCCACAATGAGCAGTTCTTC
CDR3 protein: CASSPLTSGGHNEQFF